This entry features one TCR beta chain sequence. No antigen is known for it. A junction end diverges from the germline sequence, so it may reflect a read error. This specimen comes from a study of cytomegalovirus exposure and HLA in healthy donors. PCR used 60 Vbeta primers and 13 Jbeta primers. Sequenced by immunoSEQ multiplex PCR; TCRdb stores in-frame clones only, minus some. The data contain 65,000 to 85,000 clones, about 66% of them seen just once; the ten biggest clones take up over 4.5%. Study results and limitations: Three chains tied to CMV proved CMV antigen-specific in vitro.

Input material: PBMCs. The sequence was collected from a man between 60 and 75 years old in good health and CMV-seropositive.

Here the CDR3 DNA reads TGTTCCAGCAGCTTCTTCGTCTACGAGCAGTACTTC. Translation gives CSSSFFVYEQYF. The V and J genes are TRBV7-9 and TRBJ2-7; D is undetermined. The CDR3 loop spans 12 amino acids. Germline values: CDR1 SEHNR, CDR2 FQNEAQ (reference sequence).